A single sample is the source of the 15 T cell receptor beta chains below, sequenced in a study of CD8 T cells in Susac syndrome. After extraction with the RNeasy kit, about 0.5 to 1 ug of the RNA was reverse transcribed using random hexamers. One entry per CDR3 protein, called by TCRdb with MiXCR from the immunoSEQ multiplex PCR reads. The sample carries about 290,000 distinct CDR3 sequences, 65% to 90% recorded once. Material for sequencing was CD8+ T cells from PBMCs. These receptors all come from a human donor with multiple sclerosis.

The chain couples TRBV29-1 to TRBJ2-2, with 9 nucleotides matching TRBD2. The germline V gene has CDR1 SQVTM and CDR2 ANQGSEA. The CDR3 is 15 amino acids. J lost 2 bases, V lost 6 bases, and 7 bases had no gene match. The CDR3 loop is CSVGGTSLNTGELFF. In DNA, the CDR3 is TGCAGCGTCGGAGGGACTAGCCTAAACACCGGGGAGCTGTTTTTT.

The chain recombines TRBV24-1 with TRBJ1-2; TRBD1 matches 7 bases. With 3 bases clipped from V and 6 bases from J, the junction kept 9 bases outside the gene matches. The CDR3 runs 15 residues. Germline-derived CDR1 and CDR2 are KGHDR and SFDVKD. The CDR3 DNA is TGTGCCACCAGTGATATCCTACAGGGGATAAATGGCTACACCTTC. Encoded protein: CATSDILQGINGYTF.

CDR3 in amino acids: CASSDRQTTNEKLFF. CDR3 coding DNA: TGTGCCAGCAGTGACCGACAGACAACTAATGAAAAACTGTTTTTT. The gene calls are TRBV6-6 and TRBJ1-4, with D perhaps matching TRBD1 (5 bases). Per germline, CDR1 MNHNY and CDR2 SVGAGI (reference sequence). This CDR3 has 15 amino acids. V was pared by 5 bases and J by 0 bases, with 10 bases between.

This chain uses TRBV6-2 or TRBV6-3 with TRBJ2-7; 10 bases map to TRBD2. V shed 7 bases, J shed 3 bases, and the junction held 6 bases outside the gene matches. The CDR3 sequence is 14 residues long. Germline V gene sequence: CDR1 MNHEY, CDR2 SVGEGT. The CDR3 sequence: CASTGLAKVYEQYF. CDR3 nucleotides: TGTGCCAGCACGGGACTAGCGAAAGTCTACGAGCAGTACTTC.

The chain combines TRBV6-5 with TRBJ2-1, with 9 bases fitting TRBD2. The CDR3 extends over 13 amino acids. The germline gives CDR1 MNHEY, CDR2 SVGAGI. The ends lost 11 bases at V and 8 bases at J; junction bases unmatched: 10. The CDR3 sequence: CASGELAGDEQFF. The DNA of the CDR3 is TGTGCCTCCGGGGAGTTAGCGGGAGATGAGCAGTTCTTC.

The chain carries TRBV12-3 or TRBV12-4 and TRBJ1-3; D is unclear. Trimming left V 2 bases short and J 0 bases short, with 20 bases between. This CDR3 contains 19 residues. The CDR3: CASSLLYGNGFYSGNTIYF. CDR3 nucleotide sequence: TGTGCCAGCAGTTTATTATATGGGAACGGGTTCTACTCTGGAAACACCATATATTTT.

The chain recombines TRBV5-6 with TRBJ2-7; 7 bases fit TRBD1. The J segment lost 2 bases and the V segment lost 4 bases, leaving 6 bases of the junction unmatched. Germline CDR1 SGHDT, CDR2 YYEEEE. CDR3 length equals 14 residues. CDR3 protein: CASSEDRNTYEQYF. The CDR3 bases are TGTGCCAGCAGCGAGGACAGGAATACCTACGAGCAGTACTTC.

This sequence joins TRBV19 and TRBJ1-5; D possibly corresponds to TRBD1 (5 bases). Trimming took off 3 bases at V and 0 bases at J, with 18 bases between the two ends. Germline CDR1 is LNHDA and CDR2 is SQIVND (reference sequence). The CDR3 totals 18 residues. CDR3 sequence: CASSMRLDRVFSNQPQHF. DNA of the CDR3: TGTGCCAGTAGTATGAGACTTGACAGAGTTTTTAGCAATCAGCCCCAGCATTTT.

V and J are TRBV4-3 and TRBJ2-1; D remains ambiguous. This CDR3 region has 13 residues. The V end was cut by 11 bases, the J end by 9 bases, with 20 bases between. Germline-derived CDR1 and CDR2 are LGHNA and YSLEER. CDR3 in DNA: TGCGCCGGAGCAGAGCGCCGAGGCCGTGAGCAGTTCTTC. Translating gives CAGAERRGREQFF.

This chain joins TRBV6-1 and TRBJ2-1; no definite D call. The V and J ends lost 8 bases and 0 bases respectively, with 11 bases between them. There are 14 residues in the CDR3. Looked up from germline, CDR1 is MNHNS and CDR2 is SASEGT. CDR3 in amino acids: CASVIQVSYNEQFF. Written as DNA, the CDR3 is TGTGCCAGCGTTATCCAGGTCTCCTACAATGAGCAGTTCTTC.

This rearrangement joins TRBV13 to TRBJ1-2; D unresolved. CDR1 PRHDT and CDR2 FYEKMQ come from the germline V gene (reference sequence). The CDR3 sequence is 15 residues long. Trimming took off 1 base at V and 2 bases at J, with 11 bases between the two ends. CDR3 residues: CASSLEEGLNYGYTF. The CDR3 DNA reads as TGTGCCAGCAGCTTAGAGGAGGGATTGAACTATGGCTACACCTTC.

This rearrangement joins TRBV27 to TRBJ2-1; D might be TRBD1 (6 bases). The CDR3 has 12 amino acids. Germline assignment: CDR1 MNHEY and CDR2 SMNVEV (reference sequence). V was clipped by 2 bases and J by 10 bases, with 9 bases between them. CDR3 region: CASSLRGYEQFF. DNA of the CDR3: TGTGCCAGCAGTTTAAGGGGGTACGAGCAGTTCTTC.

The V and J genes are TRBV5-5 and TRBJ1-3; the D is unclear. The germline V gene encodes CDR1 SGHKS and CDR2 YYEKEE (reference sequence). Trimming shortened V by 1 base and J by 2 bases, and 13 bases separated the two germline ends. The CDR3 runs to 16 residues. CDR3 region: CASSLPGAGAGNTIYF. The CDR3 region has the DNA TGTGCCAGCAGCTTGCCGGGCGCTGGGGCTGGAAACACCATATATTTT.

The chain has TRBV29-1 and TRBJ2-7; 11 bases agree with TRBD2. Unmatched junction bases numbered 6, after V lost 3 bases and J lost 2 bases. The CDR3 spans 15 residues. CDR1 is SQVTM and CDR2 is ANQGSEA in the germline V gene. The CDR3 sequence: CSVDRGTSGTYEQYF. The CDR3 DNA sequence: TGCAGCGTTGACCGAGGGACTAGCGGTACCTACGAGCAGTACTTC.

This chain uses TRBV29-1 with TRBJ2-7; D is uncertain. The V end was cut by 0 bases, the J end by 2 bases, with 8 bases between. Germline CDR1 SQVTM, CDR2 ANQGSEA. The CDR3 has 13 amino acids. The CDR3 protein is CSVEEGSPYEQYF. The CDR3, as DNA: TGCAGCGTTGAAGAGGGGTCTCCCTACGAGCAGTACTTC.